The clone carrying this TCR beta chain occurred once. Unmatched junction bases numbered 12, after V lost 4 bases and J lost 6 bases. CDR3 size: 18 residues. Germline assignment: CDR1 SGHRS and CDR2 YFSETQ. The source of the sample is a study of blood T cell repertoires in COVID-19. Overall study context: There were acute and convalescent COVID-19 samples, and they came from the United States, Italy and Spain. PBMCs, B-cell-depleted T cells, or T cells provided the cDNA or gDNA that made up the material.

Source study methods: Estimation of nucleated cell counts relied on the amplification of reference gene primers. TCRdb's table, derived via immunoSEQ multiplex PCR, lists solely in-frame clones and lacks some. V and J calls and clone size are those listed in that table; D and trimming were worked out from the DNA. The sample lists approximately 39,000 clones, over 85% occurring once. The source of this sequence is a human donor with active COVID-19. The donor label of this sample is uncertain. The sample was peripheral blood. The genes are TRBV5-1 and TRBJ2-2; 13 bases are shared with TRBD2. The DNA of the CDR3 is TGCGCCAGCAGCCTAGGACTAGCGGGGGTACCGGGACCCGGGGAGCTGTTTTTT. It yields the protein CASSLGLAGVPGPGELFF.